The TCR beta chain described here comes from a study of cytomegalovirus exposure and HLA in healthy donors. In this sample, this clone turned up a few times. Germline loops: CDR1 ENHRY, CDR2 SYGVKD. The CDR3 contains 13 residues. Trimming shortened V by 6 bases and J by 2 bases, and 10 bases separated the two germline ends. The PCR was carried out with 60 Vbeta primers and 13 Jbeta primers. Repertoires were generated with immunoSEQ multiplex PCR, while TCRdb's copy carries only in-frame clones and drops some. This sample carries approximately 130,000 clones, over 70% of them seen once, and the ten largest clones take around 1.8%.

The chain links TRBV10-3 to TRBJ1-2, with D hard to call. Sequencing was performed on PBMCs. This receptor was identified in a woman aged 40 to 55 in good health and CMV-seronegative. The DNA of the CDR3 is TGTGCCATCAGCCCCACCCAGAACTATGGCTACACCTTC. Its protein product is CAISPTQNYGYTF.